The following is a T cell receptor (beta chain) sequence with its context. V lost 6 bases to trimming and J lost 8 bases; unmatched junction nucleotides: 7. This CDR3 region has 14 residues. This entry belongs to a study of tumor-infiltrating lymphocytes in oesophageal squamous cell carcinoma. One entry per CDR3 protein results from TCRdb running MiXCR on the reads. Of 12,000 or so distinct CDR3 sequences listed, 50% to 60% are singletons. This TCR derives from a female donor with esophageal squamous cell carcinoma. Sequencing used blood. The V gene is TRBV12-3 or TRBV12-4, the J gene TRBJ1-5, with TRBD1 matching 10 bases. The CDR3 DNA follows: TGTGCCAGCAGGTGGACAGGGGGAGGGGAGCCCCAGCATTTT. Protein product: CASRWTGGGEPQHF.